The clone carrying this T cell receptor beta chain was recorded once. Its antigen remains unknown. The data originate from a study of shared clonotypes between healthy human individuals. Notes on the study in general: It was expected that sequencing depth would affect clonotype sharing among donors.

The table came from immunoSEQ multiplex PCR; TCRdb's copy has only in-frame clones and leaves some out. In the table there are roughly 2.1 million clones, more than 85% of which are singletons. CD45RO negativity and positive selection for CCR7 defined naive CD8 cells, a population that excluded terminally differentiated effector memory CD45RA+ cells. The receptor was isolated from a man between 18 and 35 years old in good health. Some clones in this sample may be carry-over from other donors' samples. Specimen: naive CD8+ T cells from PBMCs.

CDR3 in amino acids: CASSLGGSRYEQYF. The CDR3 coding sequence is TGTGCCAGCAGCTTAGGGGGGAGTCGCTACGAGCAGTACTTC. The chain is built from TRBV11-2 and TRBJ2-7; tentatively, D is TRBD1 or TRBD2 (5 bases each). Trimming stripped 1 base from V and 3 bases from J, with 10 bases between. The germline V gene has CDR1 SGHAT and CDR2 FQNNGV. This CDR3 spans 14 amino acids.